This TCR beta chain is from a study of shared T cell receptors in the human thymus. The method was immunoSEQ multiplex PCR; TCRdb's version includes in-frame clones alone and lacks a portion of them. This table has around 340,000 clones, roughly 94% appearing once. The germline gives CDR1 KGHSH, CDR2 LQKENI. CDR3 length equals 19 residues. Trimming left V 2 bases short and J 12 bases short, with 32 bases between. The clonotype was recovered from a human donor. The gene calls are TRBV18 and TRBJ2-1, with a possible D match to TRBD2 (6 bases). The sample consisted of thymocytes. The CDR3 region is CASSPRGRKAGPQEGGQFF. The CDR3 DNA follows: TGTGCCAGCTCACCAAGAGGGAGAAAAGCTGGGCCCCAGGAGGGTGGGCAGTTCTTC.